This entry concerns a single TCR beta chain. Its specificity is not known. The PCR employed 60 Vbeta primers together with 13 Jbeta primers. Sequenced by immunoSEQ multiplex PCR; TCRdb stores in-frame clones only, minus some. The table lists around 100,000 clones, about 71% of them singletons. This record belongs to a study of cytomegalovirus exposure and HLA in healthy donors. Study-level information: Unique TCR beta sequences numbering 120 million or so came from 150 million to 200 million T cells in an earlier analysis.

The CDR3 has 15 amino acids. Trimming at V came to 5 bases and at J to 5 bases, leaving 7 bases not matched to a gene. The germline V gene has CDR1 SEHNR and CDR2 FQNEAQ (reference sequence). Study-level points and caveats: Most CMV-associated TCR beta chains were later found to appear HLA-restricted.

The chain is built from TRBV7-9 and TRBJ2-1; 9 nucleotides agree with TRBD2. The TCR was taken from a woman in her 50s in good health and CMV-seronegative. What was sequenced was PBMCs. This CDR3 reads CASSGPGLAHNEQFF. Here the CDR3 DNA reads TGTGCCAGCAGCGGCCCGGGACTAGCCCACAATGAGCAGTTCTTC.